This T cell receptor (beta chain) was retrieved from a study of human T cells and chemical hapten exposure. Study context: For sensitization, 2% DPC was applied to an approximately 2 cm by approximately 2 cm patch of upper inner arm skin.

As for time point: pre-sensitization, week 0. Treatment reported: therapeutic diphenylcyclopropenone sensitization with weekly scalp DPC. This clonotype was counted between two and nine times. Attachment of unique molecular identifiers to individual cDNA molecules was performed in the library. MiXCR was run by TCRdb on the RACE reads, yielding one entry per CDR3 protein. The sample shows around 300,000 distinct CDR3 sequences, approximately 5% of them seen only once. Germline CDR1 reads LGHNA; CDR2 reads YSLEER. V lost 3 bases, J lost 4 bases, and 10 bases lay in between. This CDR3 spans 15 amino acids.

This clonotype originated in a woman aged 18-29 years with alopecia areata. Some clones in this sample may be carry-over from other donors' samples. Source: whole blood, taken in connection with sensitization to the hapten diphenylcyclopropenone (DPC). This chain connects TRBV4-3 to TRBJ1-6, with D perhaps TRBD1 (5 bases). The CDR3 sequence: CASSQGEGYNSPLHF. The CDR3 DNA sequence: TGCGCCAGCAGCCAGGGTGAGGGGTATAATTCACCCCTCCACTTT.